The following is a T cell receptor (beta chain) sequence with its context. Its antigen is currently unknown. The protocol was immunoSEQ multiplex PCR, while the TCRdb copy is restricted to in-frame clones and leaves out a portion. Of roughly 150,000 clones in the sample, about nine tenths were seen once. These data originate in a study of T cell responses to AZD1222 COVID-19 vaccine. Findings of the study overall: Reports indicate that nearly half of spike-specific TCRs are directed at unmutated variant regions.

V shed 5 bases, J shed 7 bases, and the junction held 7 bases outside the gene matches. CDR3 size: 14 residues. Germline CDR1 is MDHEN and CDR2 is SYDVKM. The starting material was peripheral blood, obtained on day 0 of AZD1222 vaccination. The origin of this receptor is an adult in good health. The chain combines TRBV28 with TRBJ2-1; 8 bases agree with TRBD1. CDR3 region: CASSKGQGGNEQFF. The CDR3 region has the DNA TGTGCCAGCAGTAAAGGACAGGGTGGTAATGAGCAGTTCTTC.